A selection of T cell receptor beta chains follows, all from one sample in a study of T cell changes during pregnancy in multiple sclerosis. Measured with immunoSEQ multiplex PCR; TCRdb has only the in-frame clones, and not every one. The data hold over 80,000 clones, with less than 95% observed a single time. This specimen was peripheral blood, taken in the second trimester of pregnancy. These receptors were taken from a female donor in good health, enrolled as a control in a pregnancy study. Both conserved end residues are part of each CDR3. The D gene is left open where the match is weak. Size tells how often a clone was seen (once, few, many) or the class of an expanded clone, and some rows leave it out.

cdr3_aa: CASSLFSVSTDTQYF
cdr3_nt: TGTGCCAGCAGCTTGTTTTCCGTAAGCACAGATACGCAGTATTTT
j_call: TRBJ2-3
v_call: TRBV5-6
d_call: -
cdr3_length: 15
clone_size: -

cdr3_aa: CAISPGDGRVDTQYF
cdr3_nt: TGTGCCATCAGCCCCGGGGATGGCCGTGTGGATACGCAGTATTTT
j_call: TRBJ2-3
v_call: TRBV10-3
d_call: -
cdr3_length: 15
clone_size: -

cdr3_aa: CASSRESYEQYF
cdr3_nt: TGTGCCAGCAGCAGGGAGTCGTACGAGCAGTACTTC
j_call: TRBJ2-7
v_call: TRBV7-9
d_call: -
cdr3_length: 12
clone_size: -

cdr3_aa: CASRETGVYGYTF
cdr3_nt: TGTGCCAGCAGGGAAACAGGGGTCTATGGCTACACCTTC
j_call: TRBJ1-2
v_call: TRBV2
d_call: TRBD1
cdr3_length: 13
clone_size: -

cdr3_aa: CASRSQGARNSPLHF
cdr3_nt: TGTGCCAGCAGGTCTCAAGGGGCGAGGAATTCACCCCTCCACTTT
j_call: TRBJ1-6
v_call: TRBV7-9
d_call: -
cdr3_length: 15
clone_size: -

cdr3_aa: CASSPGTANSPLHF
cdr3_nt: TGTGCCAGCAGTCCCGGGACAGCTAATTCACCCCTCCACTTT
j_call: TRBJ1-6
v_call: TRBV2
d_call: TRBD1
cdr3_length: 14
clone_size: -

cdr3_aa: CASRHQQGRSEKLFF
cdr3_nt: TGTGCCAGCAGACACCAACAGGGAAGGTCTGAAAAACTGTTTTTT
j_call: TRBJ1-4
v_call: TRBV7-2
d_call: -
cdr3_length: 15
clone_size: -

cdr3_aa: CASRYGTGELFF
cdr3_nt: TGTGCCAGCAGATACGGTACCGGGGAGCTGTTTTTT
j_call: TRBJ2-2
v_call: TRBV2
d_call: -
cdr3_length: 12
clone_size: once

cdr3_aa: CASSPRRDSYNEQFF
cdr3_nt: TGTGCCAGCAGCCCCCGCCGGGACAGCTACAATGAGCAGTTCTTC
j_call: TRBJ2-1
v_call: TRBV7-2
d_call: TRBD1
cdr3_length: 15
clone_size: -

cdr3_aa: CASSSRLAGGYNEQFF
cdr3_nt: TGTGCCAGCAGCAGCCGACTAGCGGGGGGGTACAATGAGCAGTTCTTC
j_call: TRBJ2-1
v_call: TRBV9
d_call: TRBD2
cdr3_length: 16
clone_size: -

cdr3_aa: CASSPGDRTVQETQYF
cdr3_nt: TGTGCCAGCTCACCGGGAGACAGGACAGTCCAAGAGACCCAGTACTTC
j_call: TRBJ2-5
v_call: TRBV18
d_call: -
cdr3_length: 16
clone_size: -

cdr3_aa: CASSYSSGTDQPQHF
cdr3_nt: TGTGCCAGCAGTTACTCGAGCGGGACGGATCAGCCCCAGCATTTT
j_call: TRBJ1-5
v_call: TRBV6-5
d_call: -
cdr3_length: 15
clone_size: -

cdr3_aa: CASSPRAYEQYF
cdr3_nt: TGTGCCAGCAGTCCTCGGGCCTACGAGCAGTACTTC
j_call: TRBJ2-7
v_call: TRBV6-5
d_call: -
cdr3_length: 12
clone_size: -

cdr3_aa: CASSLEVGDEQYF
cdr3_nt: TGTGCCAGCAGCTTAGAGGTAGGGGACGAGCAGTACTTC
j_call: TRBJ2-7
v_call: TRBV5-6
d_call: -
cdr3_length: 13
clone_size: -

cdr3_aa: CASSQEQGQTQYF
cdr3_nt: TGCGCCAGCAGCCAAGAACAGGGTCAGACCCAGTACTTC
j_call: TRBJ2-5
v_call: TRBV4-3
d_call: -
cdr3_length: 13
clone_size: -

cdr3_aa: CASSLAGQYNEQFF
cdr3_nt: TGTGCCAGCAGCTTAGCGGGACAGTACAATGAGCAGTTCTTC
j_call: TRBJ2-1
v_call: TRBV7-9
d_call: TRBD1
cdr3_length: 14
clone_size: -

cdr3_aa: CSAPTGIYGYTF
cdr3_nt: TGCAGCGCCCCGACAGGGATCTATGGCTACACCTTC
j_call: TRBJ1-2
v_call: TRBV29-1
d_call: TRBD1
cdr3_length: 12
clone_size: -

cdr3_aa: CASSQDWGGAGETQYF
cdr3_nt: TGCGCCAGCAGCCAAGATTGGGGCGGTGCGGGGGAGACCCAGTACTTC
j_call: TRBJ2-5
v_call: TRBV4-3
d_call: -
cdr3_length: 16
clone_size: -

cdr3_aa: CASSYRPGRNSPLHF
cdr3_nt: TGTGCCAGCAGTTATCGGCCAGGCCGAAATTCACCCCTCCACTTT
j_call: TRBJ1-6
v_call: TRBV6-5
d_call: -
cdr3_length: 15
clone_size: -

cdr3_aa: CATSIRGRGLSYEQYF
cdr3_nt: TGTGCCACCAGTATTCGAGGGCGGGGACTCTCCTACGAGCAGTACTTC
j_call: TRBJ2-7
v_call: TRBV15
d_call: -
cdr3_length: 16
clone_size: -

cdr3_aa: CASNGGRGETQYF
cdr3_nt: TGTGCCAGCAATGGTGGGAGAGGAGAGACCCAGTACTTC
j_call: TRBJ2-5
v_call: TRBV2
d_call: -
cdr3_length: 13
clone_size: -

cdr3_aa: CASSQAGGHGYTF
cdr3_nt: TGTGCCAGCAGCCAAGCAGGGGGCCATGGCTACACCTTC
j_call: TRBJ1-2
v_call: TRBV14
d_call: TRBD1
cdr3_length: 13
clone_size: -

cdr3_aa: CASSLQSEGHQRGETQYF
cdr3_nt: TGTGCCAGCAGCTTACAATCGGAGGGTCATCAACGGGGAGAGACCCAGTACTTC
j_call: TRBJ2-5
v_call: TRBV7-6
d_call: -
cdr3_length: 18
clone_size: -

cdr3_aa: CAIGGGSLAYEQYF
cdr3_nt: TGTGCCATCGGCGGCGGTAGCCTAGCCTACGAGCAGTACTTC
j_call: TRBJ2-7
v_call: TRBV10-3
d_call: -
cdr3_length: 14
clone_size: -

cdr3_aa: CASSLGGTLYEQYF
cdr3_nt: TGTGCCAGCAGCTTAGGTGGGACACTCTACGAGCAGTACTTC
j_call: TRBJ2-7
v_call: TRBV7-9
d_call: -
cdr3_length: 14
clone_size: -

cdr3_aa: CASNFAERGTEAFF
cdr3_nt: TGTGCCAGTAATTTTGCCGAAAGGGGCACTGAAGCTTTCTTT
j_call: TRBJ1-1
v_call: TRBV19
d_call: -
cdr3_length: 14
clone_size: -

cdr3_aa: CASSGKDRGHEQFF
cdr3_nt: TGTGCCAGCAGCGGAAAAGACAGGGGGCATGAGCAGTTCTTC
j_call: TRBJ2-1
v_call: TRBV5-4
d_call: TRBD1
cdr3_length: 14
clone_size: -

cdr3_aa: CASSLGETEAFF
cdr3_nt: TGTGCCAGCAGCTTAGGGGAGACTGAAGCTTTCTTT
j_call: TRBJ1-1
v_call: TRBV13
d_call: -
cdr3_length: 12
clone_size: few

cdr3_aa: CSAGDGELFF
cdr3_nt: TGCAGCGCCGGAGACGGGGAGCTGTTTTTT
j_call: TRBJ2-2
v_call: TRBV29-1
d_call: -
cdr3_length: 10
clone_size: -

cdr3_aa: CASRPSRSDSNQPQHF
cdr3_nt: TGTGCCAGTAGACCCTCGCGAAGCGATAGCAATCAGCCCCAGCATTTT
j_call: TRBJ1-5
v_call: TRBV19
d_call: -
cdr3_length: 16
clone_size: -

cdr3_aa: CASSYGLAGGQTQYF
cdr3_nt: TGTGCCAGCAGTTACGGACTAGCGGGGGGACAGACCCAGTACTTC
j_call: TRBJ2-5
v_call: TRBV6-5
d_call: TRBD2
cdr3_length: 15
clone_size: once

cdr3_aa: CASSLRGQGGSTGELFF
cdr3_nt: TGTGCCAGCAGCTTGAGGGGTCAAGGGGGATCCACCGGGGAGCTGTTTTTT
j_call: TRBJ2-2
v_call: TRBV5-4
d_call: -
cdr3_length: 17
clone_size: -

cdr3_aa: CASSTSARGSNSPLHF
cdr3_nt: TGCGCCAGCAGCACCTCAGCCAGGGGGTCAAATTCACCCCTCCACTTT
j_call: TRBJ1-6
v_call: TRBV4-3
d_call: TRBD1
cdr3_length: 16
clone_size: -

cdr3_aa: CASSYEGEGYTF
cdr3_nt: TGTGCCAGCAGTTACGAGGGGGAGGGCTACACCTTC
j_call: TRBJ1-2
v_call: TRBV6-6
d_call: -
cdr3_length: 12
clone_size: -